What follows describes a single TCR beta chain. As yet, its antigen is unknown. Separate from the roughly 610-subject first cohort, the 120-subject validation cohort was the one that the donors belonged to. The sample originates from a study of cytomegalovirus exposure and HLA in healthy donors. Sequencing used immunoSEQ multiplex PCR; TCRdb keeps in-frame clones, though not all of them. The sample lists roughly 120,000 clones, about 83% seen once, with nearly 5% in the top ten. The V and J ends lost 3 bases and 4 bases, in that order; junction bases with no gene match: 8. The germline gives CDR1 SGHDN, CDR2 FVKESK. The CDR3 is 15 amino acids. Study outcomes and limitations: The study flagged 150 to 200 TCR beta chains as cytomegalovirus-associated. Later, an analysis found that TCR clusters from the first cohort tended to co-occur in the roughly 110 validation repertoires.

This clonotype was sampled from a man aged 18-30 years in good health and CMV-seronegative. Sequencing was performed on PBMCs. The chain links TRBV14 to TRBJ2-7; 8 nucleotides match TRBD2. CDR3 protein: CASSQSGGRTYEQYF. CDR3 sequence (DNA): TGTGCCAGCAGCCAGTCGGGCGGGAGGACTTACGAGCAGTACTTC.